The 28 T cell receptor beta chains below were found in one sample sequenced in a study of T cell responses to AZD1222 COVID-19 vaccine. Sequenced by immunoSEQ multiplex PCR; TCRdb stores in-frame clones only, minus some. The sample records almost 50,000 clones, approximately 80% being singletons. The sample was peripheral blood, taken on day 0 of MenACWY control vaccination. The origin of the receptors is an adult in good health.

This clone was recorded a few times. The CDR3 DNA sequence: TGCGCCAGCAGTTATCGACAGGTCTCCTATAATTCACCCCTCCACTTT. Translation gives CASSYRQVSYNSPLHF. V and J are TRBV23-1 and TRBJ1-6, with D possibly TRBD1 on 6 matching bases. TRBV23-1 is filed as an ORF, its function uncertain. V gave up 5 bases and J gave up 0 bases, with 11 bases separating them. The length of the CDR3 is 16 residues.

The chain uses TRBV3-1 (or the pseudogene TRBV3-2) and TRBJ2-7; maybe TRBD1 (6 bases). V was clipped by 0 bases and J by 6 bases, with 15 bases between them. The CDR3 has 15 amino acids. The germline gives CDR1 LGHDT, CDR2 YNNKEL (reference sequence). The CDR3 spells CASSQDLGAPREQYF. In DNA form, the CDR3 reads TGTGCCAGCAGCCAAGATTTGGGGGCGCCTCGCGAGCAGTACTTC.

The V gene is TRBV18, the J gene TRBJ1-6; D is possibly TRBD1 (6 bases). V lost 5 bases to trimming and J lost 6 bases, with 14 bases between them. Germline CDR1 KGHSH, CDR2 LQKENI. The CDR3 is made up of 15 amino acids. The CDR3 DNA reads TGTGCCAGCTCATTGGAACAGGGTTCTAATTCACCCCTCCACTTT. Its protein product is CASSLEQGSNSPLHF.

The V gene is TRBV25-1, the J gene TRBJ2-5; D may be TRBD1 or TRBD2 (5 bases each). The V gene's germline CDR1 is MGHDK and CDR2 SYGVNS. Trimming left V 5 bases short and J 1 base short, with 8 bases between. This CDR3 is 13 amino acids long. CDR3 bases: TGTGCCAGCAGTCGGGGCTCCCAAGAGACCCAGTACTTC. This encodes CASSRGSQETQYF.

The chain recombines TRBV3-1 (or the pseudogene TRBV3-2) with TRBJ1-3, with D unclear. CDR3 length: 17 residues. The germline V and J ends were trimmed by 2 bases and 0 bases, with 14 bases remaining between them. Germline V gene sequence: CDR1 LGHDT, CDR2 YNNKEL (reference sequence). Here the CDR3 reads CASSQRSVVSSGNTIYF. The DNA for the CDR3 is TGTGCCAGCAGCCAAAGGTCGGTGGTCTCCTCTGGAAACACCATATATTTT.

This clone occurred once. The chain employs TRBV5-1 and TRBJ2-3; 7 bases map to TRBD2. Germline lookup yields CDR1 SGHRS and CDR2 YFSETQ. Germline trimming cut 4 bases from V and 4 bases from J; bases unmatched to any gene: 15. This CDR3 is built from 17 residues. In DNA, the CDR3 is TGCGCCAGCAGCATTGGGTCACCTAGCGGCGGACCAGATACGCAGTATTTT. It is translated as CASSIGSPSGGPDTQYF.

A remark on this clone: Additional DNA sequences in this sample encode the identical CDR3. The chain employs TRBV7-2 and TRBJ2-3, with D uncertain. This CDR3 comprises 13 residues. Germline V gene sequence: CDR1 SGHTA, CDR2 FQGNSA. V lost 5 bases to trimming and J lost 1 base, with 7 bases between them. CDR3 bases: TGTGCCAGCAGCGCGGACCGCACAGATACGCAGTATTTT. It is translated as CASSADRTDTQYF.

This clone was counted between two and nine times. J is TRBJ2-1 and V is TRBV3-1 (or the pseudogene TRBV3-2); a weak D match, TRBD2 (5 bases). V was clipped by 4 bases and J by 4 bases, with 14 bases between them. The V gene's germline CDR1 is LGHDT and CDR2 YNNKEL (reference sequence). The CDR3 loop spans 15 amino acids. This chain's CDR3 is CASSLRGGVYNEQFF. The CDR3 DNA reads TGTGCCAGCAGCCTCAGAGGAGGCGTTTACAATGAGCAGTTCTTC.

This chain connects TRBV27 to TRBJ2-7; D tentatively fits TRBD1 or TRBD2 (5 bases each). Trimming took off 3 bases at V and 4 bases at J, with 19 bases between the two ends. This CDR3 contains 16 residues. Germline-derived CDR1 and CDR2 are MNHEY and SMNVEV (reference sequence). CDR3 in DNA: TGTGCCAGCAGTTTCCTAGCCGGGACCGAAAGGTACGAGCAGTACTTC. Translated: CASSFLAGTERYEQYF.

A word on this clone: Additional DNA sequences in this sample encode the identical CDR3. V is TRBV28 and J is TRBJ2-7; D is ambiguous. Deletions cut 6 bases from V and 3 bases from J, with 9 bases between. From germline, CDR1 is MDHEN and CDR2 SYDVKM. The CDR3 length is 12 residues. The chain's CDR3 is CASSLKGYEQYF. CDR3 nucleotides: TGTGCCAGCAGCCTTAAGGGCTACGAGCAGTACTTC.

The chain combines TRBV7-2 with TRBJ2-7; D gene uncertain. V lost 2 bases and J lost 6, with 8 bases in between. CDR3 length: 12 residues. Germline CDR1 reads SGHTA; CDR2 reads FQGNSA. The CDR3 protein is CASSLYGFEQYV. CDR3 DNA sequence: TGTGCCAGCAGCTTATACGGGTTCGAGCAGTACGTC.

This clone was seen just once. The chain has TRBV12-3 or TRBV12-4 and TRBJ1-1; tentative D call: TRBD1 (6 bases). This CDR3 comprises 13 residues. V shed 3 bases and J shed 7 bases, with 12 bases lying between them. This CDR3 reads CASSLKSDSEAFF. The CDR3 DNA sequence: TGTGCCAGCAGTTTGAAATCGGACAGTGAAGCTTTCTTT.

The CDR3 region is CASRTGMGYYGYTF. As DNA, the CDR3 is TGTGCCAGCAGAACAGGGATGGGGTACTATGGCTACACCTTC. The gene calls are TRBV6-5 and TRBJ1-2, with D possibly being TRBD1 (6 bases). V was shortened by 6 bases and J by 3 bases, with 14 bases between the two germline ends. The CDR3 is 14 amino acids. Germline V gene sequence: CDR1 MNHEY, CDR2 SVGAGI.

This clone was counted only a few times. CDR3 sequence reads: CASSLAGPGELFF. CDR3 DNA: TGTGCCAGCAGCCTTGCAGGCCCCGGGGAGCTGTTTTTT. The chain has TRBV5-6 and TRBJ2-2; D not certain. Germline V gives CDR1 SGHDT, CDR2 YYEEEE. V was cut by 4 bases and J by 6 bases, with 10 bases left in between. The CDR3 has 13 residues.

The chain combines TRBV4-1 with TRBJ2-7; 9 nucleotides align to TRBD1. Germline assignment: CDR1 MGHRA and CDR2 YSYEKL. CDR3 size: 16 residues. V shed 4 bases and J 3 bases; nucleotides not matched to a gene: 10. CDR3 sequence: CASSPGNRDRVYEQYF. The CDR3, as DNA: TGCGCCAGCAGCCCAGGTAACCGGGACAGGGTCTACGAGCAGTACTTC.

The chain joins TRBV6-5 to TRBJ1-3, with 9 bases identical to TRBD1. The germline V gene encodes CDR1 MNHEY and CDR2 SVGAGI. The CDR3 runs 14 residues. The junction had 9 bases not matched to a gene; V was cut back by 6 bases and J by 9 bases. This CDR3 reads CASRTGTGKATIYF. The CDR3 DNA sequence: TGTGCCAGCAGGACCGGGACAGGGAAGGCCACCATATATTTT.

This clone was observed a handful of times. The chain combines TRBV4-1 with TRBJ2-2; 8 bases are shared with TRBD1. The V gene end was trimmed by 2 bases and the J gene end by 9 bases; junction bases not matched to a gene: 5. This CDR3 contains 14 residues. Germline CDR1 and CDR2: MGHRA and YSYEKL. The DNA of the CDR3 is TGCGCCAGCAGCCAACCCCAGGGGGCCCGGGAGCTGTTTTTT. Translation: CASSQPQGARELFF.

As DNA, the CDR3 is TGTGCCAGCAGCTTGAGGGGGGATACGCAGTATTTT. Translation: CASSLRGDTQYF. V gene TRBV5-4 combines with J gene TRBJ2-3; D may be TRBD1 (6 bases). The CDR3 extends over 12 amino acids. CDR1 is SGHNT, CDR2 YYREEE, per germline (reference sequence). V lost 1 base to trimming and J lost 6 bases, with 6 bases between them.

This chain uses TRBV5-1 with TRBJ2-1; possible D gene TRBD2, 6 bases. With 0 bases removed from V and 0 bases from J, the gap between germline ends came to 10 bases. Per germline, CDR1 SGHRS and CDR2 YFSETQ. The CDR3 is 16 residues long. The CDR3 DNA is TGCGCCAGCAGCTTGGCCGGGGGTAGCTCCTACAATGAGCAGTTCTTC. This translates into CASSLAGGSSYNEQFF.

The chain has TRBV5-1 and TRBJ1-2; maybe TRBD1 (5 bases). The germline V gene encodes CDR1 SGHRS and CDR2 YFSETQ. CDR3 length: 14 residues. With 4 bases removed from V and 7 bases from J, the gap between germline ends came to 17 bases. The CDR3 reads CASSIRLTDGGYTF. The CDR3 bases are TGCGCCAGCAGCATTCGATTGACAGACGGTGGCTACACCTTC.

The chain is built from TRBV30 and TRBJ1-2, with a tentative D call TRBD1 (5 bases). V lost 5 bases to trimming and J lost 7 bases, with 20 bases between them. The CDR3 has 14 amino acids. Germline lookup yields CDR1 GTSNPN and CDR2 SVGIG (reference sequence). In DNA form, the CDR3 reads TGTGCCTGGGCCCGCTCTAACAGGCGCGGTGGCTACACCTTC. Translating it yields CAWARSNRRGGYTF.

The J gene is TRBJ2-2, the V gene TRBV13; no reliable D call. The V gene's germline CDR1 is PRHDT and CDR2 FYEKMQ (reference sequence). The CDR3 spans 17 residues. Trimming removed 1 base at V and 2 bases at J, with 14 bases between. The CDR3 loop reads CASSLELETFNTGELFF. As DNA, the CDR3 is TGTGCCAGCAGCTTAGAACTGGAGACGTTCAACACCGGGGAGCTGTTTTTT.

This clone showed up just a few times. The chain couples TRBV4-1 to TRBJ1-2; D remains ambiguous. The V gene's germline CDR1 is MGHRA and CDR2 YSYEKL. The ends were cut back, 1 base at V and 0 bases at J, with 9 bases in the middle. There are 15 residues in the CDR3. DNA for the CDR3: TGCGCCAGCAGCCAAGTGCGGCAAGCTAACTATGGCTACACCTTC. This gives the protein CASSQVRQANYGYTF.

The chain couples TRBV7-2 to TRBJ2-2, with 10 bases fitting TRBD1. The germline V gene has CDR1 SGHTA and CDR2 FQGNSA. The CDR3 covers 16 residues. V dropped 5 bases and J dropped 5; count of bases not matched to a gene: 8. The CDR3 DNA follows: TGTGCCAGCAGCGGAAGACAGGGGGCGAGAACCGGGGAGCTGTTTTTT. Amino acid sequence: CASSGRQGARTGELFF.

The sample holds one count of this clone. The V call is TRBV6-5, the J call TRBJ2-7, with TRBD1 identical over 7 bases. The CDR3 is 14 residues long. J gave up 1 base and V 6 bases, and 6 bases lay outside the gene matches. From germline, CDR1 is MNHEY and CDR2 SVGAGI. The CDR3 DNA reads TGTGCCAGCAGCACAGGGGATCGGTCCTACGAGCAGTACTTC. Translated: CASSTGDRSYEQYF.

The gene calls are TRBV6-5 and TRBJ2-4; D remains ambiguous. V was pared by 11 bases and J by 4 bases, with 12 bases between. The CDR3 length is 12 residues. CDR1 is MNHEY, CDR2 SVGAGI, per germline. In nucleotides, the CDR3 is TGTGCCGTCGAGCAAGGAAAAAACATTCAGTACTTC. Amino acid sequence: CAVEQGKNIQYF.

Regarding this clone: Other DNA sequences in the same sample also yield this CDR3. The rearrangement links TRBV20-1 to TRBJ2-3; perhaps TRBD1 as D (5 bases). V dropped 3 bases and J dropped 2 bases, with 9 bases sitting between them. There are 13 residues in the CDR3. The V gene's germline CDR1 is DFQATT and CDR2 SNEGSKA (reference sequence). The CDR3 loop reads CSASRGSTDTQYF. CDR3 coding DNA: TGCAGTGCTAGTAGGGGATCCACAGATACGCAGTATTTT.

The CDR3 nucleotides read TGTGCCAGCAGTGCCGGCTCTGGGGCCAACGTCCTGACTTTC. Protein product: CASSAGSGANVLTF. V and J are TRBV5-4 and TRBJ2-6; D call uncertain. This CDR3 has 14 amino acids. CDR1 and CDR2 (germline): SGHNT, YYREEE (reference sequence). V was pared by 5 bases and J by 0 bases, with 6 bases between.